This TCR beta chain came from a study of cytomegalovirus exposure and HLA in healthy donors (dated by TCRdb to the late 2010s). Describing the broader study: According to a later analysis, the roughly 120 validation repertoires were produced on the same platform as the 666 repertoires of the first cohort. Besides the first cohort of 666 subjects, a separate validation cohort made up of around 120 different subjects was used. High-throughput TCR immunosequencing, statistical association of individual TCRs with disease status, and machine learning were combined to predict cytomegalovirus infection status. The study aimed to test whether signatures of past pathogen exposure could be identified by cataloging public T cell receptors. Overall study outcomes, separate from this receptor: Subsequent analysis determined that TCRs grouped into clusters in the first cohort also showed a tendency toward co-occurrence across the 120 or so validation repertoires, and roughly 94% of cluster scores exceeded 0. The study gave a list of under 200 TCR beta chains associated with cytomegalovirus. Cytomegalovirus status was reported to be diagnosed by the classifier with high specificity and sensitivity in both the original and validation cohorts. While some public TCRs were present in many individuals, most TCR sequences turned up only very rarely across donors. A later analysis lacked HLA typing for the validation cohort, so it scored co-occurrence in that cohort across all 110 or so repertoires. In vitro tests confirmed that a few of the cytomegalovirus-associated TCR beta chains recognize cytomegalovirus antigens. The authors suggested that the approach could potentially be extended to other disease states and immunological phenotypes.

The CDR3 runs 15 residues from the cysteine to the phenylalanine. Only the CDR3 part of the read is kept: 45 bases, read in frame from the first base. The CDR1 and CDR2 encoded by the germline V gene are SGHTA and FQGNSA. The germline V and J ends show losses of 3 bases and 2 bases respectively, and no gene match explains 6 bases of the junction. This clone is a singleton in its sample. No antigen is known for it. The record has no base qualities; no much larger clone is one base away. Separate from the approximately 730-subject first cohort, the validation cohort of over 90 subjects was the group to which the donors belonged. Libraries were prepared through the immunoSEQ multiplex PCR assay. On the study's bioinformatics: A statistical classification framework was developed to diagnose cytomegalovirus status using the catalog of TCR beta chain sequences. Not all clones reach the TCRdb copy of this immuneACCESS table, which keeps in-frame sequences only. Checked studies attribute under half of the gap to unresolved V genes and leave the rest unexplained. The V and J calls and clone size are taken from that table; D and trimming were inferred from the DNA. This sample gives under 200,000 clones in total; around 96% of them show up just once. The top ten clones comprise about 0.94% of the sample.

The chain couples TRBV7-2 to TRBJ1-1, with 7 junctional bases fitting TRBD1. The clonotype was recovered from a woman younger than 35 in good health and CMV-seronegative. The specimen was PBMCs. This receptor carries the CDR3 CASSLSGTVNTEAFF. The nucleotide sequence is given as TGTGCCAGCAGCTTGTCCGGGACAGTCAACACTGAAGCTTTCTTT.